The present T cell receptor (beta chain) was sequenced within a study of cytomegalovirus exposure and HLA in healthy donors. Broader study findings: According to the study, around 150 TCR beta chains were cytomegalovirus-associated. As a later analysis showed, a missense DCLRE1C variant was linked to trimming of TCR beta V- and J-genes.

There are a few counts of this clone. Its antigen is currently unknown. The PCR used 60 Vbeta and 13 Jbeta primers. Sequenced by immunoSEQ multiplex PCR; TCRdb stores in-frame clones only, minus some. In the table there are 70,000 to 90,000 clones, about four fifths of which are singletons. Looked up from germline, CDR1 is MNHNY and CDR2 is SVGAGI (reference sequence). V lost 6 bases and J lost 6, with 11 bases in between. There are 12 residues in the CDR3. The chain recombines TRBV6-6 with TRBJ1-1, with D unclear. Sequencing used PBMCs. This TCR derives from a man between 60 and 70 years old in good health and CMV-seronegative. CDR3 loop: CASSLVGPEAFF. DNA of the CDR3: TGTGCCAGCAGCCTCGTGGGCCCTGAAGCTTTCTTT.